The T cell receptor (beta chain) under discussion was sequenced for a study of cytotoxic CD8 clonotypes in ibrutinib-treated CLL. Study outcomes and limitations: Against age-matched healthy donors, baseline clonality ran higher and tracked circulating CD8+ T-cell counts. Sampling times differed between sustained-remission and progressing patients.

The intended depth for sequencing was 1 in 200,000 to 1 in 1 million T cells. Repertoires were generated with immunoSEQ multiplex PCR, while TCRdb's copy carries only in-frame clones and drops some. The table includes 85,000 or so clones, more than 75% detected once. Note on this clone: Its antigen is currently unknown.

The source of roughly 1.9 micrograms of genomic DNA for TCR beta libraries was cryopreserved PBMCs. The CDR3 totals 16 residues. V lost 6 bases and J lost 1; bases outside the gene matches: 8. CDR1 and CDR2 from the germline V gene are SGHAT and FQNNGV. The chain uses TRBV11-2 and TRBJ2-5; 10 bases align to TRBD1. This receptor was identified in a human donor with chronic lymphocytic leukemia. This specimen was PBMCs, taken after 12 months of ibrutinib treatment. The CDR3 nucleotides read TGTGCCAGCAGGCGACCGGGACAGGGGCTCCAAGAGACCCAGTACTTC. Translating it yields CASRRPGQGLQETQYF.